The 28 T cell receptor beta chains below were found in one sample sequenced in a study of CD8 T cells in Susac syndrome. Random hexamers were used to reverse transcribe the RNA input (about 0.5 to 1 ug). MiXCR, applied by TCRdb to the immunoSEQ multiplex PCR reads, yields one record per CDR3 protein. The sample yields about 160,000 distinct CDR3 sequences, approximately 90% seen once. Sequencing was performed on CD4+ T cells from PBMCs. Source of these receptors: a human donor in good health.

The genes are TRBV7-2 and TRBJ1-5; no clear D. CDR3 size: 14 residues. V was pared by 2 bases and J by 3 bases, with 8 bases between. The V gene's germline CDR1 is SGHTA and CDR2 FQGNSA. CDR3 protein: CASSLSGINQPQHF. The CDR3 DNA is TGTGCCAGCAGCTTATCGGGGATCAATCAGCCCCAGCATTTT.

The V call is TRBV4-1, the J call TRBJ2-2; D tentatively fits TRBD1 or TRBD2 (5 bases each). V lost 8 bases and J 3 bases, leaving 22 bases between the germline ends. Germline lookup yields CDR1 MGHRA and CDR2 YSYEKL. The CDR3 loop spans 17 amino acids. CDR3 nucleotide sequence: TGCGCCAGCCGTTCGCTGGTGGGGGTAGACGACACCGGGGAGCTGTTTTTT. It yields the protein CASRSLVGVDDTGELFF.

The chain carries TRBV10-3 and TRBJ2-3, with 8 bases that match TRBD1. The CDR3 consists of 15 residues. V lost 6 bases to trimming and J lost 5 bases; unmatched junction nucleotides: 10. Per the germline V gene, CDR1 is ENHRY and CDR2 is SYGVKD. The DNA for the CDR3 is TGTGCCATCAGAGAGGGACAGGCAGCGGGAGATACGCAGTATTTT. This encodes CAIREGQAAGDTQYF.

This chain uses TRBV6-2 or TRBV6-3 with TRBJ2-7; D might be TRBD1 (6 bases). The V and J ends lost 5 bases and 3 bases respectively, with 14 bases between them. This CDR3 contains 14 residues. Per the germline V gene, CDR1 is MNHEY and CDR2 is SVGEGT. Here the CDR3 reads CASSTTGYGYEQYF. CDR3 DNA sequence: TGTGCCAGCAGTACAACAGGGTACGGCTACGAGCAGTACTTC.

V gene TRBV3-1 combines with J gene TRBJ2-1, with TRBD2 identical over 11 bases. CDR1 and CDR2 (germline): LGHDT, YNNKEL (reference sequence). With 0 bases clipped from V and 0 bases from J, the junction kept 4 bases outside the gene matches. This CDR3 region has 18 residues. Here the CDR3 DNA reads TGTGCCAGCAGCCAAGATATTACTAGCGGGAGCTCCTACAATGAGCAGTTCTTC. Translation: CASSQDITSGSSYNEQFF.

The chain combines TRBV6-2 or TRBV6-3 with TRBJ1-4; TRBD1 might be the D (5 bases). This CDR3 has 15 residues. Germline V CDR1 and CDR2: MNHEY, SVGEGT. Between the trimmed V and J ends, which lost 2 bases and 5 bases, there was a span of 12 bases. CDR3 in amino acids: CASSYGGRGNEKLFF. The CDR3 bases are TGTGCCAGCAGTTACGGGGGACGAGGAAATGAAAAACTGTTTTTT.

The chain recombines TRBV6-1 with TRBJ2-5; D gene ambiguous. Trimming pared 8 bases from V and 3 bases from J, leaving 13 bases between. Per the germline V gene, CDR1 is MNHNS and CDR2 is SASEGT. This CDR3 is 13 amino acids long. In DNA form, the CDR3 reads TGTGCCAGCGCGTTACTTGCTGAAGAGACCCAGTACTTC. Translation gives CASALLAEETQYF.

The gene calls are TRBV4-3 and TRBJ1-5; D is uncertain. The CDR3 runs to 13 residues. Between the trimmed V and J ends, which lost 0 bases and 6 bases, there was a span of 6 bases. CDR1 is LGHNA, CDR2 YSLEER, per germline. The CDR3 protein is CASSQDEGQPQHF. The CDR3 region has the DNA TGCGCCAGCAGCCAAGATGAGGGTCAGCCCCAGCATTTT.

The rearrangement uses TRBV29-1 and TRBJ2-2; D is undetermined. The CDR3 totals 13 residues. Germline V gene sequence: CDR1 SQVTM, CDR2 ANQGSEA. V lost 3 bases to trimming and J lost 3 bases, with 8 bases between them. The CDR3 is CSVDRSYTGELFF. The CDR3 region has the DNA TGCAGCGTTGACAGGTCATACACCGGGGAGCTGTTTTTT.

This chain connects TRBV15 to TRBJ2-7, with 11 nucleotides matching TRBD2. The CDR3 runs to 19 residues. V was pared by 4 bases and J by 0 bases, with 14 bases of the junction left unmatched. Germline CDR1 and CDR2: LNHNV and YYDKDF (reference sequence). In nucleotides, the CDR3 is TGTGCCACCAGCAAGGGGGACGGGACTAGCGGACTTAGCTCCTACGAGCAGTACTTC. Protein sequence: CATSKGDGTSGLSSYEQYF.

CDR3 region: CASSENPLAGAFYNEQFF. DNA for the CDR3: TGTGCCAGCAGTGAAAACCCTCTAGCGGGGGCCTTCTACAATGAGCAGTTCTTC. The chain carries TRBV6-1 and TRBJ2-1; 10 nucleotides agree with TRBD2. The V gene end was trimmed by 2 bases and the J gene end by 3 bases; junction bases not matched to a gene: 10. CDR3 length equals 18 residues. Germline loops: CDR1 MNHNS, CDR2 SASEGT.

This rearrangement joins TRBV28 to TRBJ1-1; D unresolved. Germline V CDR1 and CDR2: MDHEN, SYDVKM. The length of the CDR3 is 15 residues. V gave up 5 bases and J gave up 0 bases, with 13 bases separating them. The CDR3 spells CASSAHGIMNTEAFF. CDR3 sequence (DNA): TGTGCCAGCAGTGCCCACGGGATCATGAACACTGAAGCTTTCTTT.

This sequence joins TRBV6-2 or TRBV6-3 and TRBJ2-2; D remains unclear. Trimming took 2 bases from V and 4 from J, leaving 8 bases between them. This CDR3 comprises 14 residues. The V gene's germline CDR1 is MNHEY and CDR2 SVGEGT. In nucleotides, the CDR3 is TGTGCCAGCAGTTACCAAGGGTTCACCGGGGAGCTGTTTTTT. It yields the protein CASSYQGFTGELFF.

V is TRBV5-1 and J is TRBJ2-1; 8 positions match TRBD2. J was trimmed by 6 bases and V by 0 bases; bases with no gene match: 14. The CDR3 spans 18 residues. Germline CDR1 reads SGHRS; CDR2 reads YFSETQ. In DNA, the CDR3 is TGCGCCAGCAGCTTGGATCCCCTGAATAGCGGGGCCATCAATGAGCAGTTCTTC. Protein product: CASSLDPLNSGAINEQFF. Filled out from reference TRBV5-1 and TRBJ2-1, the complete variable domain reads KAGVTQTPRYLIKTRGQQVTLSCSPISGHRSVSWYQQTPGQGLQFLFEYFSETQRNKGNFPGRFSGRQFSNSRSEMNVSTLELGDSALYLCASSLDPLNSGAINEQFFGPGTRLTVL.

This clonotype turned up a few times. V is TRBV4-1 and J is TRBJ1-1, with TRBD1 identical over 7 bases. Trimming removed 4 bases from V and 4 bases from J; junction bases left unmatched: 9. This CDR3 has 15 residues. CDR1 MGHRA and CDR2 YSYEKL come from the germline V gene. The CDR3, as DNA: TGCGCCAGCAGCCCCCAAGGGGGCGCTTCCACTGAAGCTTTCTTT. Translating gives CASSPQGGASTEAFF.

This chain connects TRBV7-8 to TRBJ2-5, with 8 bases that match TRBD2. Looked up from germline, CDR1 is SGHVS and CDR2 is FQNEAQ. The V and J ends lost 3 bases and 5 bases, in that order; junction bases with no gene match: 5. CDR3 length: 14 residues. The CDR3 DNA sequence: TGTGCCAGCAGCTTTCGGGAGGGCCGGGAGACCCAGTACTTC. It yields the protein CASSFREGRETQYF.

This chain connects TRBV7-2 to TRBJ1-1, with D possibly matching TRBD1 (6 bases). The CDR3 length is 14 residues. The germline V gene encodes CDR1 SGHTA and CDR2 FQGNSA. Trimming left V 3 bases short and J 7 bases short, with 15 bases between. The CDR3 region has the DNA TGTGCCAGCAGCTTTTCTACAGGGACGTATGAAGCTTTCTTT. Translation gives CASSFSTGTYEAFF.

The chain links TRBV28 to TRBJ1-1, with TRBD1 matching 7 bases. Germline-derived CDR1 and CDR2 are MDHEN and SYDVKM. There are 11 residues in the CDR3. The V segment lost 5 bases and the J segment 10 bases; nucleotides outside the gene matches: 4. Here the CDR3 reads CASSLRGAAFF. In nucleotides, the CDR3 is TGTGCCAGCAGTCTCAGGGGGGCAGCTTTCTTT. The full variable domain, completed using reference TRBV28 and TRBJ1-1, is DVKVTQSSRYLVKRTGEKVFLECVQDMDHENMFWYRQDPGLGLRLIYFSYDVKMKEKGDIPEGYSVSREKKERFSLILESASTNQTSMYLCASSLRGAAFFGQGTRLTVV.

The chain has TRBV12-3 or TRBV12-4 and TRBJ1-1; no clear D gene. The CDR3 is 13 amino acids. V lost 6 bases and J lost 6, with 14 bases in between. The CDR3 nucleotides read TGTGCCAGCAGCCTGAATTGGGATTCTGAAGCTTTCTTT. Translated: CASSLNWDSEAFF.

This chain connects TRBV30 to TRBJ1-2; D may be TRBD1 (6 bases). V was cut by 2 bases and J by 7 bases, with 14 bases left in between. Germline lookup yields CDR1 GTSNPN and CDR2 SVGIG (reference sequence). The CDR3 has 13 residues. The CDR3 is CAWSPTGVPGYTF. For the CDR3, the DNA is TGTGCCTGGAGTCCGACAGGAGTACCTGGCTACACCTTC. The full variable domain, in which reference TRBV30 and TRBJ1-2 provide the parts outside the CDR3, is SQTIHQWPATLVQPVGSPLSLECTVEGTSNPNLYWYRQAAGRGLQLLFYSVGIGQISSEVPQNLSASRPQDRQFILSSKKLLLSDSGFYLCAWSPTGVPGYTFGSGTRLTVV.

This sequence joins TRBV7-9 and TRBJ2-7, with D unresolved. V gave up 5 bases and J gave up 3 bases, with 8 bases separating them. Germline CDR1 SEHNR, CDR2 FQNEAQ (reference sequence). The CDR3 consists of 12 residues. The CDR3 sequence is CASSPDVYEQYF. The DNA of the CDR3 is TGTGCCAGCAGCCCCGACGTCTACGAGCAGTACTTC.

The rearrangement joins TRBV5-4 to TRBJ2-7, with 8 bases lining up with TRBD1. The CDR3 contains 14 residues. V shed 5 bases and J 1 base; nucleotides not matched to a gene: 5. The V gene's germline CDR1 is SGHNT and CDR2 YYREEE (reference sequence). The CDR3: CASSSTGESYEQYF. The DNA of the CDR3 is TGTGCCAGCAGTTCGACAGGGGAATCCTACGAGCAGTACTTC.

The gene calls are TRBV29-1 and TRBJ1-2; D is unresolved. V lost 7 bases and J 0 bases, leaving 9 bases between the germline ends. Germline CDR1 SQVTM, CDR2 ANQGSEA. The CDR3 consists of 12 residues. The CDR3 DNA reads as TGCAGCGGGGCATCGGCTAACTATGGCTACACCTTC. It codes for CSGASANYGYTF.

V gene TRBV28 combines with J gene TRBJ2-1, with TRBD2 matching 9 bases. The CDR3 covers 18 residues. The germline gives CDR1 MDHEN, CDR2 SYDVKM. V shed 6 bases and J 2 bases; nucleotides not matched to a gene: 14. The CDR3 protein is CASRRGQWAGGPYNEQFF. The CDR3 DNA is TGTGCCAGCAGGAGGGGACAATGGGCGGGAGGGCCCTACAATGAGCAGTTCTTC. Filled out from reference TRBV28 and TRBJ2-1, the complete variable domain reads DVKVTQSSRYLVKRTGEKVFLECVQDMDHENMFWYRQDPGLGLRLIYFSYDVKMKEKGDIPEGYSVSREKKERFSLILESASTNQTSMYLCASRRGQWAGGPYNEQFFGPGTRLTVL.

The rearrangement joins TRBV4-3 to TRBJ2-2, with D perhaps matching TRBD2 (6 bases). The V gene's germline CDR1 is LGHNA and CDR2 YSLEER. This CDR3 has 16 amino acids. V was pared by 5 bases and J by 0 bases, with 13 bases between. For the CDR3, the DNA is TGCGCCAGCAGCGCTCGTGGAGGGTCGAACACCGGGGAGCTGTTTTTT. It translates to CASSARGGSNTGELFF.

The chain combines TRBV6-2 or TRBV6-3 with TRBJ2-2, with TRBD2 as a possible D gene (6 bases). The CDR3 runs to 14 residues. Trimming took 11 bases from V and 0 from J, leaving 13 bases between them. Germline V lookup: CDR1 MNHEY, CDR2 SVGEGT. CDR3 DNA sequence: TGTGCCGGGCGGAGGGGCGCGAACACCGGGGAGCTGTTTTTT. Translated: CAGRRGANTGELFF.

This clonotype was counted between two and nine times. The rearrangement joins TRBV3-1 to TRBJ2-7, with 9 bases that match TRBD1. CDR3 length: 15 residues. Trimming removed 4 bases from V and 2 bases from J; junction bases left unmatched: 6. The germline gives CDR1 LGHDT, CDR2 YNNKEL (reference sequence). The CDR3: CASSPMGTGTYEQYF. Written as DNA, the CDR3 is TGTGCCAGCAGCCCCATGGGGACAGGGACCTACGAGCAGTACTTC.

The CDR3 reads CASSFGVQETQYF. In DNA form, the CDR3 reads TGCGCCAGCAGCTTCGGAGTACAAGAGACCCAGTACTTC. The V call is TRBV5-1, the J call TRBJ2-5; D is ambiguous. The germline gives CDR1 SGHRS, CDR2 YFSETQ. With 2 bases removed from V and 2 bases from J, the gap between germline ends came to 7 bases. The CDR3 contains 13 residues.